These 27 T cell receptor beta chains share one sample of origin, sequenced in a study of control samples from healthy donors and cancer patients. Profiling relied on immunoSEQ multiplex PCR, and the TCRdb table lists in-frame clones only, not all of them. The sample has around 19,000 clones; 82% are singletons. Sequencing input: PBMCs. These TCRs come from a man at least 80 years old with head and neck cancer.

The chain combines TRBV5-1 with TRBJ2-3; 7 bases map to TRBD1. V dropped 0 bases and J dropped 3; count of bases not matched to a gene: 4. The CDR3 runs to 15 residues. Looked up from germline, CDR1 is SGHRS and CDR2 is YFSETQ. Here the CDR3 DNA reads TGCGCCAGCAGCTTGGAACTGGGACAGACAGATACGCAGTATTTT. Its translation is CASSLELGQTDTQYF.

This clone was seen a single time. The chain couples TRBV29-1 to TRBJ1-2; a weak D match, TRBD1 (5 bases). The length of the CDR3 is 15 residues. Germline lookup yields CDR1 SQVTM and CDR2 ANQGSEA. Deletions cut 2 bases from V and 0 bases from J, with 13 bases between. The CDR3: CSVEPRGKANYGYTF. The CDR3 DNA is TGCAGCGTTGAACCTAGGGGAAAAGCTAACTATGGCTACACCTTC.

The chain uses TRBV10-3 and TRBJ2-7; possible D gene TRBD1, 7 bases. The CDR3 runs 15 residues. The ends were cut back, 3 bases at V and 0 bases at J, with 12 bases in the middle. Germline CDR1 ENHRY, CDR2 SYGVKD. The CDR3 loop is CAISESGDSSYEQYF. The DNA for the CDR3 is TGTGCCATCAGTGAATCGGGGGACAGCTCCTACGAGCAGTACTTC.

This chain connects TRBV2 to TRBJ2-1; 12 nucleotides align to TRBD2. The CDR3 totals 17 residues. With 4 bases clipped from V and 5 bases from J, the junction kept 9 bases outside the gene matches. Germline V gives CDR1 SNHLY, CDR2 FYNNEI. CDR3 region: CASSVQLAGGPHNEQFF. The CDR3 DNA reads TGTGCCAGCAGTGTGCAACTAGCGGGAGGCCCCCACAATGAGCAGTTCTTC.

The DNA for the CDR3 is TGTGCCAGCAGCTTGGCCAGTGGAAACACCATATATTTT. This gives the protein CASSLASGNTIYF. V is TRBV7-9 and J is TRBJ1-3; D remains unclear. V was trimmed by 3 bases and J by 3 bases, leaving 6 bases between them. Germline V gene sequence: CDR1 SEHNR, CDR2 FQNEAQ (reference sequence). This CDR3 spans 13 amino acids. The entire variable domain, with the rest obtained from reference TRBV7-9 and TRBJ1-3, is as follows: DTGVSQNPRHKITKRGQNVTFRCDPISEHNRLYWYRQTLGQGPEFLTYFQNEAQLEKSRLLSDRFSAERPKGSFSTLEIQRTEQGDSAMYLCASSLASGNTIYFGEGSWLTVV.

In this sample, this clone turned up once. The J gene is TRBJ1-5, the V gene TRBV3-1 (or the pseudogene TRBV3-2); no clear D. Germline loops: CDR1 LGHDT, CDR2 YNNKEL (reference sequence). Trimming cost V 2 bases and J 1 base, with 9 bases left between them. This CDR3 spans 15 amino acids. CDR3 in DNA: TGTGCCAGCAGCCAAACGCTCGGAAGCAATCAGCCCCAGCATTTT. This codes for CASSQTLGSNQPQHF.

V gene TRBV5-1 combines with J gene TRBJ1-5, with D tentatively TRBD1 (5 bases). Trimming took 0 bases from V and 2 from J, leaving 12 bases between them. The CDR3 is made up of 16 amino acids. Looked up from germline, CDR1 is SGHRS and CDR2 is YFSETQ. CDR3 protein: CASSLVGGAGNQPQHF. CDR3 DNA: TGCGCCAGCAGCTTGGTGGGGGGAGCTGGCAATCAGCCCCAGCATTTT.

The chain has TRBV13 and TRBJ1-1, with D unresolved. V was clipped by 7 bases and J by 1 base, with 10 bases between them. Germline V lookup: CDR1 PRHDT, CDR2 FYEKMQ (reference sequence). The CDR3 runs 13 residues. CDR3 sequence: CASISRANTEAFF. CDR3 coding DNA: TGTGCCAGCATTAGCCGGGCGAACACTGAAGCTTTCTTT.

V and J are TRBV2 and TRBJ2-7; 8 bases fit TRBD1. V lost 4 bases, J lost 1 base, and 3 bases stayed unmatched. The CDR3 is made up of 14 amino acids. Germline-derived CDR1 and CDR2 are SNHLY and FYNNEI. The DNA for the CDR3 is TGTGCCAGCAGTGGGTGGACAGGGTCCTACGAGCAGTACTTC. This sequence encodes CASSGWTGSYEQYF. Based on the CDR3 plus reference TRBV2 and TRBJ2-7, the full variable domain is EPEVTQTPSHQVTQMGQEVILRCVPISNHLYFYWYRQILGQKVEFLVSFYNNEISEKSEIFDDQFSVERPDGSNFTLKIRSTKLEDSAMYFCASSGWTGSYEQYFGPGTRLTVT.

The chain couples TRBV6-6 to TRBJ2-7; D remains unclear. Per germline, CDR1 MNHNY and CDR2 SVGAGI (reference sequence). The CDR3 consists of 13 residues. Trimming pared 5 bases from V and 5 bases from J, leaving 13 bases between. CDR3 in amino acids: CASSLAPFDEQYF. The CDR3, as DNA: TGTGCCAGCAGTCTGGCGCCCTTCGACGAGCAGTACTTC.

This chain links TRBV30 with TRBJ1-2; 10 nucleotides agree with TRBD1. This CDR3 contains 13 residues. Germline V gives CDR1 GTSNPN, CDR2 SVGIG (reference sequence). V lost 3 bases to trimming and J lost 5 bases; unmatched junction nucleotides: 3. The CDR3 loop reads CAWSPGQGYGYTF. The CDR3 coding sequence is TGTGCCTGGAGCCCGGGACAGGGGTATGGCTACACCTTC. The full variable domain, its missing parts supplied by reference TRBV30 and TRBJ1-2, is SQTIHQWPATLVQPVGSPLSLECTVEGTSNPNLYWYRQAAGRGLQLLFYSVGIGQISSEVPQNLSASRPQDRQFILSSKKLLLSDSGFYLCAWSPGQGYGYTFGSGTRLTVV.

V is TRBV6-4 and J is TRBJ1-5; D perhaps matches TRBD1 (5 bases). Trimming shortened V by 7 bases and J by 6 bases, and 13 bases separated the two germline ends. The CDR3 covers 13 residues. In germline, CDR1 is MRHNA, CDR2 SNTAGT. CDR3 loop: CASIEGWCQPQHF. CDR3 bases: TGTGCCAGCATAGAGGGGTGGTGTCAGCCCCAGCATTTT.

The chain uses TRBV11-2 and TRBJ1-1; maybe TRBD1 (6 bases). V was shortened by 1 base and J by 5 bases, with 11 bases between the two germline ends. This CDR3 comprises 14 residues. Germline values: CDR1 SGHAT, CDR2 FQNNGV. CDR3 bases: TGTGCCAGCAGCTTAGCGGGTAGGGGGACTGAAGCTTTCTTT. Its translation: CASSLAGRGTEAFF.

The V gene is TRBV11-2, the J gene TRBJ2-7; D is tentatively TRBD1 or TRBD2 (5 bases each). This CDR3 region has 15 residues. Per germline, CDR1 SGHAT and CDR2 FQNNGV. Deletions cut 1 base from V and 3 bases from J, with 13 bases between. The CDR3 loop is CASSLVGQGLYEQYF. The DNA for the CDR3 is TGTGCCAGCAGCTTAGTAGGACAAGGACTCTACGAGCAGTACTTC.

The rearrangement joins TRBV7-9 to TRBJ1-4, with TRBD1 matching over 8 bases. Germline CDR1 reads SEHNR; CDR2 reads FQNEAQ (reference sequence). The V gene end was trimmed by 5 bases and the J gene end by 3 bases; junction bases not matched to a gene: 5. The CDR3 sequence is 15 residues long. The CDR3 sequence: CASSLGTGSNEKLFF. CDR3 in DNA: TGTGCCAGCAGCCTCGGGACAGGATCTAATGAAAAACTGTTTTTT.

The V gene is TRBV25-1, the J gene TRBJ2-5; no clear D. The CDR3 is 12 residues long. Germline CDR1 is MGHDK and CDR2 is SYGVNS. Trimming took 4 bases from V and 1 from J, leaving 4 bases between them. The CDR3 protein is CASSALQETQYF. DNA of the CDR3: TGTGCCAGCAGTGCCCTCCAAGAGACCCAGTACTTC.

The chain uses TRBV5-6 and TRBJ1-2, with 11 positions matching TRBD1. The CDR3 is 14 amino acids. With 2 bases clipped from V and 7 bases from J, the junction kept 4 bases outside the gene matches. Germline CDR1 is SGHDT and CDR2 is YYEEEE. CDR3 nucleotide sequence: TGTGCCAGCAGCTTTGGACAGGGGGCGATTGGCTACACCTTC. It specifies CASSFGQGAIGYTF. The complete variable domain, with remaining parts taken from reference TRBV5-6 and TRBJ1-2, reads DAGVTQSPTHLIKTRGQQVTLRCSPKSGHDTVSWYQQALGQGPQFIFQYYEEEERQRGNFPDRFSGHQFPNYSSELNVNALLLGDSALYLCASSFGQGAIGYTFGSGTRLTVV.

This clone has just one count. The chain recombines TRBV2 with TRBJ2-2, with D possibly TRBD2 on 6 matching bases. Germline V CDR1 and CDR2: SNHLY, FYNNEI. CDR3 length: 13 amino acids. V was clipped by 5 bases and J by 6 bases, with 10 bases between them. Written as DNA, the CDR3 is TGTGCCAGCAGTTATTTAGCGGCCGGGGAGCTGTTTTTT. Its protein product is CASSYLAAGELFF. The variable domain in full, with the rest retrieved from reference TRBV2 and TRBJ2-2, is EPEVTQTPSHQVTQMGQEVILRCVPISNHLYFYWYRQILGQKVEFLVSFYNNEISEKSEIFDDQFSVERPDGSNFTLKIRSTKLEDSAMYFCASSYLAAGELFFGEGSRLTVL.

This rearrangement joins TRBV25-1 to TRBJ1-5; TRBD1 matches 7 bases. Germline V CDR1 and CDR2: MGHDK, SYGVNS. The CDR3 is made up of 18 amino acids. The V segment lost 7 bases and the J segment 4 bases; nucleotides outside the gene matches: 19. Here the CDR3 DNA reads TGTGCCAGCAACCCAATGACAGGGAAAATAAGTAGGAATCAGCCCCAGCATTTT. Residues: CASNPMTGKISRNQPQHF.

The chain recombines TRBV2 with TRBJ2-7; 9 bases agree with TRBD1. The CDR3 covers 15 residues. The germline gives CDR1 SNHLY, CDR2 FYNNEI. The trim removed 6 bases at V and 2 bases at J, leaving 8 bases unmatched. In DNA form, the CDR3 reads TGTGCCAGCAGCGAAAGCAGGGACAGGGCCTACGAGCAGTACTTC. Its protein product is CASSESRDRAYEQYF.

The V and J genes are TRBV18 and TRBJ2-2, with 11 bases fitting TRBD2. The CDR3 totals 18 residues. Germline V gene data show CDR1 as KGHSH and CDR2 as LQKENI. The V and J ends lost 3 bases and 0 bases, in that order; junction bases with no gene match: 6. Here the CDR3 reads CASSPYLAGGTNTGELFF. The CDR3 nucleotides read TGTGCCAGCTCACCCTACTTAGCGGGAGGGACGAACACCGGGGAGCTGTTTTTT.

This chain uses TRBV5-6 with TRBJ2-1; no definite D call. This CDR3 is built from 15 residues. Deletions cut 1 base from V and 0 bases from J, with 8 bases between. The germline CDR1 and CDR2 sequences are SGHDT and YYEEEE. CDR3 protein: CASSLYFRSYNEQFF. CDR3 in DNA: TGTGCCAGCAGCTTGTACTTCCGCTCCTACAATGAGCAGTTCTTC.

CDR3: CASSFNSGTGSKTQYF. CDR3 DNA sequence: TGTGCCAGCAGCTTTAATTCCGGGACAGGGTCGAAGACCCAGTACTTC. The chain links TRBV5-4 to TRBJ2-5; 9 nucleotides align to TRBD1. V gave up 2 bases and J gave up 6 bases; unmatched junction bases: 11. The CDR3 has 16 amino acids. The germline CDR1 and CDR2 sequences are SGHNT and YYREEE (reference sequence).

The J gene is TRBJ2-1, the V gene TRBV9, with D perhaps TRBD1 or TRBD2 (6 bases each). This CDR3 contains 15 residues. Trimming cost V 5 bases and J 2 bases, with 14 bases left between them. Germline values: CDR1 SGDLS, CDR2 YYNGEE. CDR3 coding DNA: TGTGCCAGCAGTAAGGAGGGGGACACCTACAATGAGCAGTTCTTC. It specifies CASSKEGDTYNEQFF.

The CDR3 spells CASGGAYEQYF. In nucleotides, the CDR3 is TGTGCCAGCGGGGGGGCCTACGAGCAGTACTTC. The V gene is TRBV9, the J gene TRBJ2-7; the match to TRBD2 covers 7 bases. The germline V gene encodes CDR1 SGDLS and CDR2 YYNGEE. Trimming cost V 7 bases and J 2 bases; bases outside gene matches: 0. The CDR3 length is 11 residues.

In its sample, this clone was seen a few times. The chain joins TRBV12-3 or TRBV12-4 to TRBJ2-3; weak D call: TRBD1 (5 bases). The CDR3 runs to 13 residues. The V end was cut by 5 bases, the J end by 7 bases, with 13 bases between. CDR3 residues: CASSTNRWNTQYF. For the CDR3, the DNA is TGTGCCAGCAGTACCAACAGGTGGAATACGCAGTATTTT.

This clone occurred a few times. This chain links TRBV11-2 with TRBJ2-1, with 10 bases that match TRBD2. This CDR3 has 16 amino acids. Germline V gives CDR1 SGHAT, CDR2 FQNNGV. With V trimmed by 5 bases and J by 8 bases, 12 bases remained unmatched. CDR3 region: CASSPIAGGLGDEQFF. For the CDR3, the DNA is TGTGCCAGCAGCCCCATAGCGGGGGGCTTGGGCGATGAGCAGTTCTTC.